Listed below are T cell receptor beta chains from one sample, sequenced in a study of neurological immune-mediated disorders. One entry per CDR3 protein results from TCRdb running MiXCR on the 5' RACE reads. The sample has some 10,000 distinct CDR3 sequences, 20% to 25% seen once. Sample: CD8+ T cells from blood. The source is a woman in her fifties or sixties with HTLV-1-associated myelopathy (HAM/TSP). The conserved cysteine and the conserved F or W are not part of the CDR3 here. Each record gives: V gene, J gene, CDR3 protein.

V: TRBV9
J: TRBJ2-3
CDR3: ASSVEGKGYTQY

V: TRBV6-5
J: TRBJ2-7
CDR3: ASSLTGTRDYEQY

V: TRBV6-5
J: TRBJ2-1
CDR3: ASSYSIPDYLSEQF

V: TRBV4-3
J: TRBJ2-1
CDR3: ASSKTTDYNEQF

V: TRBV27
J: TRBJ1-2
CDR3: ASSLSYRGSFGYT

V: TRBV7-8
J: TRBJ2-3
CDR3: ASSEAGATDTQY

V: TRBV5-1
J: TRBJ1-6
CDR3: ASSYRGPNSNSPLH

V: TRBV6-6
J: TRBJ2-1
CDR3: ASSWGGYNEQF

V: TRBV28
J: TRBJ2-7
CDR3: ASSWTGYEQY

V: TRBV7-8
J: TRBJ2-7
CDR3: ASSSNTPGLAAEQY

V: TRBV20-1
J: TRBJ2-5
CDR3: SARDPGASGGYQETQY

V: TRBV6-5
J: TRBJ1-1
CDR3: ASSSVAMANTEAF

V: TRBV20-1
J: TRBJ2-1
CDR3: SAGLGGTSYNEQF

V: TRBV20-1
J: TRBJ2-5
CDR3: SAISSQGAGETQY

V: TRBV6-2/TRBV6-3
J: TRBJ1-5
CDR3: ASSFMSQPQH

V: TRBV7-9
J: .
CDR3: ASSTGGEQF

V: TRBV20-1
J: TRBJ2-1
CDR3: SAPTAYNEQF

V: TRBV10-2
J: TRBJ2-7
CDR3: ASSGLDSYEQY

V: TRBV9
J: TRBJ1-2
CDR3: ASSLGDPGYGYT

V: TRBV27
J: TRBJ1-5
CDR3: ASSLYRDIGLGQPQH

V: TRBV5-1
J: TRBJ2-2
CDR3: ASSSDRVTGELF

V: TRBV5-1
J: TRBJ1-1
CDR3: ASSLAKGLNTEAF

V: TRBV7-9
J: TRBJ2-1
CDR3: ASSPGLEQF

V: TRBV5-1
J: TRBJ1-4
CDR3: ASSPYTNEKLF

V: TRBV2
J: TRBJ1-1
CDR3: ASSQYRGRNTEAF

V: TRBV20-1
J: TRBJ1-5
CDR3: SGTPGQLNQPQH

V: TRBV11-2
J: TRBJ2-1
CDR3: ASSPTNGGAANEQF

V: TRBV12-3/TRBV12-4
J: TRBJ2-2
CDR3: ASSSHAGELF

V: TRBV20-1
J: TRBJ1-4
CDR3: SANTGDNEKLF

V: TRBV10-3
J: TRBJ2-7
CDR3: AINTLGQGRDEQY

V: TRBV5-1
J: TRBJ1-1
CDR3: ASSQGPVGTNTEAF

V: TRBV10-1
J: TRBJ2-1
CDR3: ASSDMTSGGAGEQF

V: TRBV9
J: TRBJ1-2
CDR3: ASSVGGRDYGYT

V: TRBV7-7
J: TRBJ2-5
CDR3: ASSPGAAEQETQY

V: TRBV5-1
J: TRBJ2-7
CDR3: ASSLYAGGRTYEQY

V: TRBV7-2
J: TRBJ2-3
CDR3: ASSFYICSATSGGAADTQY

V: TRBV14
J: TRBJ2-7
CDR3: ASSQAIGPRQY

V: TRBV20-1
J: TRBJ2-7
CDR3: SAREAYEQY

V: TRBV6-5
J: TRBJ1-2
CDR3: ASSYSRGKGYT

V: TRBV29-1
J: TRBJ2-1
CDR3: SVAMGAANEQF

V: TRBV6-5
J: TRBJ1-6
CDR3: ASRARQGSRSPLH

V: TRBV20-1
J: TRBJ1-2
CDR3: SARDLQRDGYT

V: TRBV12-3/TRBV12-4
J: TRBJ1-1
CDR3: ASSLAGTYDEAF

V: TRBV10-3
J: TRBJ1-1
CDR3: AIRPDRGGSITEAF

V: TRBV10-3
J: TRBJ2-7
CDR3: AISEQTGDEQY

V: TRBV29-1
J: TRBJ1-2
CDR3: SVELVDLPNYGYT

V: TRBV5-1
J: TRBJ2-2
CDR3: ASSSPPGTRPTGELF

V: TRBV10-3
J: TRBJ2-7
CDR3: AISRSGQVYYEQY